The 30 T cell receptor beta chains below all came from one sample that was sequenced in a study of CD8+CD57+ T cells in acquired aplastic anemia. The authors sequenced patients whose flow cytometry had shown CD8+CD57+ cell expansion. TCR beta VDJ combinations and CDR3 sequences were profiled from genomic DNA. TCRdb reanalysed the reads using MiXCR and keeps one entry per CDR3 protein. The data show some 150,000 distinct CDR3 sequences, 47% seen once. Sequenced material: sorted CD4+, CD8+, or CD8+CD57+ T cells (not recorded which) from PBMCs. These receptors all stem from a human donor with aplastic anemia.

The V call is TRBV19, the J call TRBJ1-1; D not resolved. The germline CDR1 and CDR2 sequences are LNHDA and SQIVND (reference sequence). V was trimmed by 0 bases and J by 5 bases, leaving 4 bases between them. The CDR3 consists of 12 residues. As DNA, the CDR3 is TGTGCCAGTAGTATAGAGGGGACTGAAGCTTTCTTT. This gives the protein CASSIEGTEAFF.

This clonotype occurred many times. The rearrangement links TRBV9 to TRBJ2-3, with TRBD2 matching over 8 bases. The CDR3 length is 15 residues. In germline, CDR1 is SGDLS, CDR2 YYNGEE. Germline trimming cut 0 bases from V and 6 bases from J; bases unmatched to any gene: 6. In DNA, the CDR3 is TGTGCCAGCAGCGTAGCGGGGGGGCCCAGTGATACGCAGTATTTT. It translates to CASSVAGGPSDTQYF.

J is TRBJ2-7 and V is TRBV2; 10 nucleotides match TRBD1. Germline CDR1 SNHLY, CDR2 FYNNEI. This CDR3 contains 15 residues. V was pared by 6 bases and J by 2 bases, with 7 bases of the junction left unmatched. The CDR3 nucleotides are TGTGCCAGCAGAGATACCGGGACAGGGGCCTACGAGCAGTACTTC. This sequence encodes CASRDTGTGAYEQYF. The full variable domain, completed using reference TRBV2 and TRBJ2-7, is EPEVTQTPSHQVTQMGQEVILRCVPISNHLYFYWYRQILGQKVEFLVSFYNNEISEKSEIFDDQFSVERPDGSNFTLKIRSTKLEDSAMYFCASRDTGTGAYEQYFGPGTRLTVT.

The chain employs TRBV7-9 and TRBJ1-2; D is possibly TRBD1 (6 bases). This CDR3 has 14 residues. CDR1 SEHNR and CDR2 FQNEAQ come from the germline V gene (reference sequence). V gave up 6 bases and J gave up 4 bases, with 15 bases separating them. CDR3 protein: CASSLGGSGYGYTF. In DNA form, the CDR3 reads TGTGCCAGCAGTCTAGGGGGAAGTGGCTATGGCTACACCTTC.

The rearrangement joins TRBV7-3 to TRBJ1-1; 11 nucleotides match TRBD1. CDR1 is SGHTA, CDR2 FQGTGA, per germline. The trim removed 5 bases at V and 0 bases at J, leaving 5 bases unmatched. The CDR3 sequence is 16 residues long. The CDR3 region has the DNA TGTGCCAGCAGCCTCGGACAGGGGGCAATGAACACTGAAGCTTTCTTT. This sequence encodes CASSLGQGAMNTEAFF.

This clonotype was counted ten times or more. The chain uses TRBV12-3 or TRBV12-4 and TRBJ2-7, with a tentative D call TRBD1 (5 bases). The CDR3 covers 14 residues. V shed 6 bases and J shed 7 bases, with 19 bases lying between them. The CDR3 loop reads CASRKQGSRYEQYF. DNA for the CDR3: TGTGCCAGCAGAAAGCAGGGCAGCCGCTATGAGCAGTACTTC.

This sequence joins TRBV6-1 and TRBJ1-6, with D hard to call. V dropped 0 bases and J dropped 6 bases, with 9 bases sitting between them. This CDR3 has 15 residues. Germline CDR1 and CDR2: MNHNS and SASEGT. CDR3 loop: CASSEARPSNSPLHF. CDR3 nucleotide sequence: TGTGCCAGCAGTGAAGCGCGCCCGAGTAATTCACCCCTCCACTTT.

This clonotype came up many times. CDR3 DNA sequence: TGCAGTGTCTTGGCGGGGGCGGCTGAAAAACTGTTTTTT. Protein: CSVLAGAAEKLFF. The chain links TRBV20-1 to TRBJ1-4; TRBD1 is a possible D gene (6 bases). CDR3 length equals 13 residues. With 7 bases removed from V and 7 bases from J, the gap between germline ends came to 16 bases. The germline V gene has CDR1 DFQATT and CDR2 SNEGSKA (reference sequence).

The chain couples TRBV12-5 to TRBJ1-1; no firm D call. CDR1 is LGHNT and CDR2 is FRNRAP in the germline V gene. Trimming took off 3 bases at V and 5 bases at J, with 22 bases between the two ends. This CDR3 comprises 17 residues. Here the CDR3 DNA reads TGTGCTAGTGGTTTTCGACCCGGGCGGACCGCGATAACTGAAGCTTTCTTT. It specifies CASGFRPGRTAITEAFF.

The chain combines TRBV20-1 with TRBJ1-6, with a weak D call TRBD1 (6 bases). V was pared by 0 bases and J by 5 bases, with 11 bases between. Germline V lookup: CDR1 DFQATT, CDR2 SNEGSKA (reference sequence). The CDR3 totals 15 residues. The CDR3 bases are TGCAGTGCTAGAGATCAGGGGACGGATAATTCACCCCTCCACTTT. This gives the protein CSARDQGTDNSPLHF.

A remark on this clonotype: Given the absence of the conserved phenylalanine or tryptophan at the CDR3 end, a read error is likely. The V gene is TRBV5-4, the J gene TRBJ2-3, with D unresolved. This CDR3 has 15 amino acids. Germline assignment: CDR1 SGHNT and CDR2 YYREEE (reference sequence). The germline V and J ends were trimmed by 2 bases and 0 bases, with 10 bases remaining between them. Here the CDR3 DNA reads TGTGCCAGCAGCTTCAGCAGAACAAGCACAGATACGCAGTATGTT. This sequence encodes CASSFSRTSTDTQYV.

The chain joins TRBV10-3 to TRBJ2-7; 7 bases are shared with TRBD1. J lost 4 bases, V lost 4 bases, and 4 bases had no gene match. The V gene's germline CDR1 is ENHRY and CDR2 SYGVKD. The CDR3 is made up of 13 amino acids. CDR3 region: CAISGQGDYEQYF. The CDR3 bases are TGTGCCATCAGTGGGCAGGGGGATTACGAGCAGTACTTC.

The CDR3 protein is CASSPLQSGYTF. For the CDR3, the DNA is TGCGCCAGCAGCCCACTACAGAGCGGCTACACCTTC. The V call is TRBV5-1, the J call TRBJ1-2; the D is unclear. The CDR3 runs 12 residues. Germline CDR1 SGHRS, CDR2 YFSETQ. The V and J ends lost 4 bases and 8 bases respectively, with 12 bases between them.

This clonotype appeared a few times. The chain carries TRBV7-3 and TRBJ2-3; no firm D call. The germline V gene has CDR1 SGHTA and CDR2 FQGTGA. CDR3 length: 12 amino acids. The V end was cut by 2 bases, the J end by 7 bases, with 7 bases between. The CDR3 spells CASSLQGHTQYF. The CDR3 nucleotides are TGTGCCAGCAGCTTACAAGGCCATACGCAGTATTTT.

This clonotype has ten or more counts. The chain recombines TRBV6-1 with TRBJ1-2; D ambiguous. Germline V gene lookup returns CDR1 MNHNS and CDR2 SASEGT. The CDR3 extends over 15 amino acids. Trimming removed 2 bases from V and 6 bases from J, with 16 bases in between. The CDR3 DNA follows: TGTGCCAGCAGTGAAAAGTGGCGGTCCAAGGATGGCTACACCTTC. This encodes CASSEKWRSKDGYTF.

The chain combines TRBV2 with TRBJ2-3, with D possibly TRBD1 on 6 matching bases. Trimming removed 6 bases at V and 0 bases at J, with 10 bases between. Germline loops: CDR1 SNHLY, CDR2 FYNNEI. The CDR3 is 14 residues long. CDR3: CASSVQGSTDTQYF. CDR3 DNA: TGTGCCAGCAGCGTACAGGGAAGCACAGATACGCAGTATTTT.

The chain joins TRBV24-1 to TRBJ2-3; D is uncertain. Per the germline V gene, CDR1 is KGHDR and CDR2 is SFDVKD. V was cut by 4 bases and J by 6 bases, with 10 bases left in between. This CDR3 comprises 13 residues. The DNA of the CDR3 is TGTGCCACCAGTGAGTCCTTTCGGGATACGCAGTATTTT. As protein: CATSESFRDTQYF.

The chain has TRBV7-2 and TRBJ2-2; D is possibly TRBD1 (5 bases). V dropped 6 bases and J dropped 3 bases, with 8 bases sitting between them. CDR3 size: 13 residues. Germline lookup yields CDR1 SGHTA and CDR2 FQGNSA. The CDR3 spells CASSRRDTGELFF. Written as DNA, the CDR3 is TGTGCCAGCAGTCGCAGGGACACCGGGGAGCTGTTTTTT.

This clonotype was recorded many times. Because the CDR3's place on the DNA is in doubt, the DNA is left out and the CDR3 is given as listed by TCRdb. CDR3 residues: CASSWGQGAWDF. V usage is TRBV12-3 or TRBV12-4 and J usage is TRBJ1-6; the table's D call TRBD1 went unverified against the DNA. With termini counted, the CDR3 has 12 amino acids.

In the case of this clonotype: The CDR3 carries no conserved terminal phenylalanine or tryptophan, so it likely arises from a read error. This rearrangement joins TRBV10-3 to TRBJ1-1; a possible D gene is TRBD1 (6 bases). There are 17 residues in the CDR3. Germline loops: CDR1 ENHRY, CDR2 SYGVKD. CDR3 DNA sequence: TGTGCCAGCAGTGGCGCCGACAGGAAACAACCGAACACTGAGGCTTTCTCT. Translated, it gives CASSGADRKQPNTEAFS.

The genes are TRBV19 and TRBJ2-7, with 7 bases matching TRBD1. Unmatched junction bases numbered 12, after V lost 7 bases and J lost 3 bases. The CDR3 is 15 amino acids. Per germline, CDR1 LNHDA and CDR2 SQIVND (reference sequence). The CDR3 loop is CASTKQQGSYYEQYF. CDR3 bases: TGTGCCAGTACCAAACAACAGGGGTCCTACTACGAGCAGTACTTC.

V usage is TRBV19 and J usage is TRBJ1-6; 8 bases align to TRBD1. Per the germline V gene, CDR1 is LNHDA and CDR2 is SQIVND (reference sequence). The V and J ends lost 8 bases and 2 bases, in that order; junction bases with no gene match: 2. The CDR3 spans 14 residues. CDR3 region: CASGDRTYNSPLHF. The CDR3 DNA sequence: TGTGCCAGTGGGGACAGGACCTATAATTCACCCCTCCACTTT.

In this sample, this clonotype turned up many times. This chain connects TRBV10-1 to TRBJ2-7, with TRBD1 matching 10 bases. The V gene end was trimmed by 2 bases and the J gene end by 5 bases; junction bases not matched to a gene: 6. The length of the CDR3 is 15 residues. The V gene's germline CDR1 is WNHNN and CDR2 SYGVQD (reference sequence). Written as DNA, the CDR3 is TGCGCCAGCAGTGAGGTAGGAGGGACAGGGGACGAGCAGTACTTC. Translated: CASSEVGGTGDEQYF.

This clonotype was observed at least ten times. The chain couples TRBV20-1 to TRBJ2-7, with 7 bases aligning to TRBD2. The CDR3 sequence is 14 residues long. Germline-derived CDR1 and CDR2 are DFQATT and SNEGSKA (reference sequence). Trimming cost V 6 bases and J 1 base; bases outside gene matches: 9. Written as DNA, the CDR3 is TGCAGTGCCCCGGCGGGAGCCGGTTCCTACGAGCAGTACTTC. Translation gives CSAPAGAGSYEQYF.

This clonotype appeared many times. V usage is TRBV10-3 and J usage is TRBJ1-5; D remains ambiguous. Per the germline V gene, CDR1 is ENHRY and CDR2 is SYGVKD. Deletions cut 2 bases from V and 0 bases from J, with 11 bases between. This CDR3 comprises 16 residues. The CDR3: CAISEGRIHSNQPQHF. The CDR3 nucleotides read TGTGCCATCAGTGAGGGGCGGATTCATAGCAATCAGCCCCAGCATTTT.

This clonotype has a count of ten or more. The V and J genes are TRBV5-5 and TRBJ1-5; D not certain. The CDR3 is 13 amino acids. Germline CDR1 reads SGHKS; CDR2 reads YYEKEE (reference sequence). V lost 2 bases to trimming and J lost 3 bases, with 6 bases between them. The CDR3 sequence: CASSLDPNQPQHF. The CDR3, as DNA: TGTGCCAGCAGCTTAGACCCCAATCAGCCCCAGCATTTT.

DNA of the CDR3: TGCAGTGCTAGGGCCATTGGACTAGCGGATGTCTACGAGCAGTACTTC. This encodes CSARAIGLADVYEQYF. J is TRBJ2-7 and V is TRBV20-1; TRBD2 aligns across 10 bases. The germline CDR1 and CDR2 sequences are DFQATT and SNEGSKA (reference sequence). The CDR3 extends over 16 amino acids. Germline trimming cut 3 bases from V and 3 bases from J; bases unmatched to any gene: 11.

Turning to this clonotype: A much larger clone is a single base away; this may be a read error. The V gene is TRBV5-1, the J gene TRBJ1-1, with 9 positions matching TRBD1. Per germline, CDR1 SGHRS and CDR2 YFSETQ. CDR3 length equals 15 residues. As DNA, the CDR3 is TGCGCCAGCAGCTTGACCGGGACAGGGAACACTGGAGCTTTCTTT. Translating gives CASSLTGTGNTGAFF. Using reference TRBV5-1 and TRBJ1-1 for the parts outside the CDR3, the full variable domain is KAGVTQTPRYLIKTRGQQVTLSCSPISGHRSVSWYQQTPGQGLQFLFEYFSETQRNKGNFPGRFSGRQFSNSRSEMNVSTLELGDSALYLCASSLTGTGNTGAFFGQGTRLTVV.

This clonotype was observed a single time. V usage is TRBV15 and J usage is TRBJ2-7; 8 bases fit TRBD2. V dropped 3 bases and J dropped 7; count of bases not matched to a gene: 14. Germline V gene data show CDR1 as LNHNV and CDR2 as YYDKDF (reference sequence). CDR3 length: 16 residues. The CDR3 protein is CATSSSREGPKGEQYF. The CDR3 nucleotides are TGTGCCACCAGCAGCTCCCGGGAGGGCCCAAAGGGAGAGCAGTACTTC.

The rearrangement joins TRBV20-1 to TRBJ2-1; TRBD2 matches 12 bases. The CDR3 is made up of 16 amino acids. Germline V lookup: CDR1 DFQATT, CDR2 SNEGSKA (reference sequence). The V and J ends lost 4 bases and 1 base, in that order; junction bases with no gene match: 5. DNA for the CDR3: TGCAGTGCTACCTGGACTAGCGGGGATTCCTACAATGAGCAGTTCTTC. Its translation: CSATWTSGDSYNEQFF.